This passage covers 8 T cell receptor beta chains from one sample sequenced in a study of metastatic and nonmetastatic thyroid tumors. From the PCR reads, TCRdb re-called clones with MiXCR. This sample has approximately 35,000 clones; about a fifth occur once, and the top ten carry 2.5% to 3.5%. Each patient came to thyroid surgery without any prior treatment (of any kind). Sample: tumor tissue. Receptors originate from a male donor with papillary thyroid cancer or a benign thyroid nodule (not recorded which). Some clones in this sample may be carry-over from other donors' samples.

This clone occurred many times. The chain carries TRBV6-1 and TRBJ1-1; D is undetermined. Trimming took off 5 bases at V and 4 bases at J, with 20 bases between the two ends. CDR3 size: 16 residues. The germline CDR1 and CDR2 sequences are MNHNS and SASEGT. As DNA, the CDR3 is TGTGCCAGCAGTCAGCGGAGTGCCCTATGGGGCACTGAAGCTTTCTTT. Encoded protein: CASSQRSALWGTEAFF.

The chain combines TRBV30 with TRBJ1-6; D not resolved. The V gene lost 2 bases and the J gene lost 7 bases, with 12 bases spanning the gap. In germline, CDR1 is GTSNPN, CDR2 SVGIG (reference sequence). The CDR3 extends over 14 amino acids. The CDR3 region has the DNA TGTGCCTGGAGTTACGGAATTCGCAATTCACCCCTCCACTTT. This encodes CAWSYGIRNSPLHF.

This clone was seen repeatedly, ten times or more. V is TRBV5-1 and J is TRBJ2-6; the D is unclear. Germline values: CDR1 SGHRS, CDR2 YFSETQ. This CDR3 region has 15 residues. V gave up 0 bases and J gave up 2 bases, with 6 bases separating them. The CDR3: CASSLVGTGANVLTF. CDR3 bases: TGCGCCAGCAGCTTGGTAGGGACTGGGGCCAACGTCCTGACTTTC.

The chain has TRBV3-1 and TRBJ2-7; 7 bases match TRBD1. The CDR3 loop spans 15 amino acids. Per the germline V gene, CDR1 is LGHDT and CDR2 is YNNKEL (reference sequence). Trimming took 4 bases from V and 3 from J; bases not matched to a gene: 9. The CDR3 here is CASSLKLTGIYEQYF. Written as DNA, the CDR3 is TGTGCCAGCAGCCTGAAACTGACAGGGATCTACGAGCAGTACTTC.

This clone showed up just a few times. One end of the junction varies from germline; a read error may be responsible. The rearrangement links TRBV27 to TRBJ2-5, with D maybe TRBD2 (5 bases). Per the germline V gene, CDR1 is MNHEY and CDR2 is SMNVEV (reference sequence). The CDR3 runs to 14 residues. CDR3 amino acids: CAISLRRGSDTQYF. The CDR3 bases are TGTGCCATCAGTTTACGCCGGGGTTCGGATACCCAGTACTTC.

This clone was observed a handful of times. The chain recombines TRBV6-1 with TRBJ2-2; 11 bases fit TRBD1. With V trimmed by 6 bases and J by 0 bases, 6 bases remained unmatched. CDR1 and CDR2 from the germline V gene are MNHNS and SASEGT. CDR3 size: 17 residues. CDR3 sequence reads: CASRSPGQGANTGELFF. CDR3 coding DNA: TGTGCCAGCAGGTCTCCGGGACAGGGGGCGAACACCGGGGAGCTGTTTTTT.

The chain employs TRBV5-1 and TRBJ2-7; 12 bases agree with TRBD2. The CDR3 covers 15 residues. V was clipped by 4 bases and J by 5 bases; unmatched bases: 7. Looked up from germline, CDR1 is SGHRS and CDR2 is YFSETQ. The CDR3 reads CASSVTSGRADEQYF. CDR3 sequence (DNA): TGCGCCAGCAGCGTGACTAGCGGGAGAGCTGACGAGCAGTACTTC. The variable domain in full, with the rest retrieved from reference TRBV5-1 and TRBJ2-7, is KAGVTQTPRYLIKTRGQQVTLSCSPISGHRSVSWYQQTPGQGLQFLFEYFSETQRNKGNFPGRFSGRQFSNSRSEMNVSTLELGDSALYLCASSVTSGRADEQYFGPGTRLTVT.

Ten or more counts support this clone. The chain employs TRBV11-2 and TRBJ2-1; 8 bases agree with TRBD2. Germline values: CDR1 SGHAT, CDR2 FQNNGV. V shed 1 base, J shed 7 bases, and the junction held 3 bases outside the gene matches. The CDR3 covers 14 residues. The CDR3 DNA reads TGTGCCAGCAGCTTAGTCGGGGGGGGAAATGAGCAGTTCTTC. The encoded protein is CASSLVGGGNEQFF.